Listed below are T cell receptor beta chains from one sample, sequenced in a study of cytomegalovirus exposure and HLA in healthy donors. Method: immunoSEQ multiplex PCR; TCRdb's copy keeps in-frame clones and lacks some. In the table there are 300,000 to 400,000 clones, 70% to 90% of which are singletons. The sample was PBMCs. The origin of the receptors is a man between 25 and 39 years old in good health and CMV-seronegative. The CDR3 runs from the conserved cysteine through the conserved F or W. D genes are given only for firm matches. Some rows have no size entry. The others give once, few or many, or a class for an expanded clone.

abundance,j_gene,v_gene,d_gene,CDR3aa,CDR3nt
-,TRBJ2-3,TRBV25-1,TRBD1,CASSAPTGFLPDTQYF,TGTGCCAGCAGTGCCCCGACAGGGTTTCTCCCAGATACGCAGTATTTT
-,TRBJ1-1,TRBV7-8,TRBD1,CASSLVPSGQMNTEAFF,TGTGCCAGCAGCTTAGTTCCGTCGGGACAGATGAACACTGAAGCTTTCTTT
-,TRBJ1-2,TRBV2,-,CASSAQNYGYTF,TGTGCCAGCAGTGCACAGAACTATGGCTACACCTTC
-,TRBJ1-5,TRBV18,-,CASSSRDREGQPQHF,TGTGCCAGCTCGTCCCGAGATAGGGAGGGACAGCCCCAGCATTTT
-,TRBJ2-5,TRBV6-9,TRBD2,CASSYSRTRPQETQYF,TGTGCCAGCAGTTATTCACGGACTAGGCCCCAAGAGACCCAGTACTTC
-,TRBJ1-3,TRBV10-2,-,CASSEPQTGQSLGNTIYF,TGCGCCAGCAGTGAGCCGCAGACAGGCCAGTCTCTTGGAAACACCATATATTTT
-,TRBJ1-1,TRBV6-5,TRBD1,CASKKQGAVNTEAFF,TGTGCCAGCAAGAAACAGGGGGCTGTGAACACTGAAGCTTTCTTT
few,TRBJ2-1,TRBV5-1,TRBD1,CASSLGQGANEQFF,TGCGCCAGCAGCTTGGGACAGGGGGCCAATGAGCAGTTCTTC
-,TRBJ2-3,TRBV13,-,CASRRGGETDTQYF,TGTGCCAGCAGAAGGGGGGGGGAAACAGATACGCAGTATTTT
-,TRBJ1-5,TRBV6-1,TRBD1,CASQTGWQPQHF,TGTGCCAGCCAGACAGGGTGGCAGCCCCAGCATTTT
-,TRBJ1-4,TRBV11-2,TRBD1,CASSAGTGDNNEKLFF,TGTGCCAGCAGCGCCGGGACAGGGGACAATAATGAAAAACTGTTTTTT
-,TRBJ1-2,TRBV5-5,TRBD1,CASSLTGGGRNYGYTF,TGTGCCAGCAGCTTGACAGGGGGTGGACGAAACTATGGCTACACCTTC
-,TRBJ1-1,TRBV10-2,-,CASSESSGGANTEAFF,TGCGCCAGCAGTGAGTCGAGTGGAGGGGCGAACACTGAAGCTTTCTTT
-,TRBJ1-1,TRBV9,-,CASSSDQGLGRETEAFF,TGTGCCAGCAGCTCAGATCAGGGACTGGGTCGGGAAACTGAAGCTTTCTTT
-,TRBJ2-3,TRBV18,TRBD2,CASSQWTSGTMDTQYF,TGTGCCAGCTCACAATGGACTAGCGGGACTATGGATACGCAGTATTTT
once,TRBJ2-7,TRBV6-1,-,CASSERPRSPYEQYF,TGTGCCAGCAGTGAACGCCCCCGGTCCCCCTACGAGCAGTACTTC
once,TRBJ1-1,TRBV28,-,CASSVLSGAREAFF,TGTGCCAGCAGCGTCCTGTCGGGAGCGCGAGAAGCTTTCTTT
-,TRBJ2-7,TRBV5-1,TRBD1,CASSLTTGTGPYEQYF,TGCGCCAGCAGCTTAACAACCGGGACAGGGCCCTACGAGCAGTACTTC
-,TRBJ2-3,TRBV18,TRBD1,CASSPGTGPDTQYF,TGTGCCAGCTCACCAGGGACAGGGCCAGATACGCAGTATTTT
-,TRBJ1-1,TRBV5-4,-,CASSPHYAGNTEAFF,TGTGCCAGCAGCCCGCATTATGCCGGGAACACTGAAGCTTTCTTT
-,TRBJ2-2,TRBV7-2,TRBD2,CASSLLAELTGELFF,TGTGCCAGCAGCTTACTAGCGGAGCTCACCGGGGAGCTGTTTTTT
-,TRBJ2-7,TRBV29-1,-,CSAEEGSYEQYF,TGCAGCGCCGAGGAGGGTTCCTACGAGCAGTACTTC
-,TRBJ1-2,TRBV25-1,TRBD1,CASSAGTAYGYTF,TGTGCCAGCAGCGCCGGGACAGCGTATGGCTACACCTTC
-,TRBJ2-7,TRBV11-2,TRBD2,CASSLEVTSGDDEQYF,TGTGCCAGCAGCTTAGAAGTTACTAGCGGGGATGACGAGCAGTACTTC
-,TRBJ1-2,TRBV6-5,-,CASSFREWDTDGYTF,TGTGCCAGCAGTTTCCGCGAGTGGGACACAGATGGCTACACCTTC
many,TRBJ1-1,TRBV6-4,TRBD1,CASSNSGTAIEAFF,TGTGCCAGCAGCAATTCCGGGACAGCAATCGAAGCTTTCTTT
-,TRBJ1-1,TRBV29-1,-,CSVAGTRVNTEAFF,TGCAGCGTTGCAGGGACAAGAGTGAACACTGAAGCTTTCTTT
once,TRBJ2-5,TRBV4-1,TRBD2,CASSQDSRGVKETQYF,TGCGCCAGCAGCCAAGATTCCCGGGGGGTAAAAGAGACCCAGTACTTC
-,TRBJ2-7,TRBV4-3,TRBD1,CASSQEQGAGQYF,TGCGCCAGCAGCCAAGAACAGGGGGCGGGTCAGTACTTC
-,TRBJ1-3,TRBV7-6,-,CASSLLGRDSGNTIYF,TGTGCCAGCAGCTTACTAGGACGGGACTCTGGAAACACCATATATTTT
-,TRBJ1-5,TRBV19,TRBD1,CASSGGQGYSNQPQHF,TGTGCCAGTAGTGGGGGACAGGGCTATAGCAATCAGCCCCAGCATTTT
-,TRBJ1-5,TRBV15,TRBD1,CATSRDMGTVSQPQHF,TGTGCCACCAGCAGAGATATGGGGACAGTTAGTCAGCCCCAGCATTTT
-,TRBJ2-1,TRBV27,TRBD2,CASSPQSSGGYNEQFF,TGTGCCAGCAGTCCCCAATCTAGCGGGGGGTACAATGAGCAGTTCTTC
-,TRBJ2-2,TRBV6-5,-,CASSYSRVVATGELFF,TGTGCCAGCAGTTACTCGAGAGTTGTCGCTACCGGGGAGCTGTTTTTT
-,TRBJ2-3,TRBV11-2,TRBD2,CASSLGALGGGATDTQYF,TGTGCCAGCAGCTTAGGGGCGCTTGGCGGGGGGGCAACAGATACGCAGTATTTT
-,TRBJ1-4,TRBV7-2,-,CASSSITTEKLFF,TGTGCCAGCAGCTCGATCACGACAGAAAAACTGTTTTTT
-,TRBJ2-2,TRBV5-1,-,CASSLYPGAIQELFF,TGCGCCAGCAGCTTGTACCCAGGGGCGATCCAGGAGCTGTTTTTT
-,TRBJ2-2,TRBV6-5,-,CASSYFSGTGELFF,TGTGCCAGCAGTTATTTTTCGGGAACCGGGGAGCTGTTTTTT
-,TRBJ2-1,TRBV2,-,CASSAAGQSNNEQFF,TGTGCCAGCAGCGCCGCGGGACAGAGTAACAATGAGCAGTTCTTC
few,TRBJ2-7,TRBV7-2,-,CASSHPSSYEQYF,TGTGCCAGCAGCCACCCATCGAGCTACGAGCAGTACTTC
once,TRBJ2-2,TRBV4-3,-,CASSRLGAGELFF,TGCGCCAGCAGCCGGCTAGGGGCTGGGGAGCTGTTTTTT
-,TRBJ2-3,TRBV5-4,-,CASSSFAGRSTDTQYF,TGTGCCAGCAGCTCCTTCGCGGGGCGGAGCACAGATACGCAGTATTTT
-,TRBJ1-1,TRBV2,-,CASSEVWAENEAFF,TGTGCCAGCAGTGAAGTTTGGGCTGAAAATGAAGCTTTCTTT
-,TRBJ2-4,TRBV5-1,-,CASSFGEEENIQYF,TGCGCCAGCAGCTTTGGGGAGGAGGAAAACATTCAGTACTTC
-,TRBJ1-2,TRBV4-1,-,CASSPRMRGGGGYTF,TGCGCCAGCAGCCCTCGTATGAGGGGTGGGGGCGGCTACACCTTC
-,TRBJ2-2,TRBV5-1,TRBD1,CASSSGTGGNTGELFF,TGCGCCAGCAGCTCGGGGACAGGGGGGAATACCGGGGAGCTGTTTTTT
-,TRBJ1-2,TRBV6-5,-,CASSPLRYGYGYTF,TGTGCCAGCAGTCCGCTAAGATACGGCTATGGCTACACCTTC
-,TRBJ2-1,TRBV4-3,-,CASSQDRSSYNEQFF,TGCGCCAGCAGCCAAGATAGGAGCTCCTACAATGAGCAGTTCTTC
-,TRBJ1-1,TRBV9,-,CASSVEGATEAFF,TGTGCCAGCAGCGTAGAAGGGGCCACTGAAGCTTTCTTT
once,TRBJ2-3,TRBV4-1,-,CASASRGAVTDTQYF,TGCGCCAGCGCCAGCCGGGGGGCCGTCACAGATACGCAGTATTTT
-,TRBJ1-2,TRBV9,-,CASSVDAGFFGGYTF,TGTGCCAGCAGCGTAGACGCAGGGTTTTTTGGTGGCTACACCTTC
-,TRBJ1-1,TRBV19,TRBD1,CASRRRTGDTEAFF,TGTGCCAGTAGGAGGAGGACAGGGGACACTGAAGCTTTCTTT